These 12 T cell receptor beta chains originate from one sample sequenced in a study of blood T cell repertoires in COVID-19. Only in-frame clones appear in the TCRdb table, and some are missing; sequencing was by immunoSEQ multiplex PCR. The sample carries approximately 16,000 clones, roughly nine tenths recorded once. The specimen sequenced was peripheral blood. The receptors were sampled from a woman in her 70s in a cohort sampled during active or convalescent COVID-19.

The chain joins TRBV9 to TRBJ2-1; 8 bases line up with TRBD2. Germline V gives CDR1 SGDLS, CDR2 YYNGEE. The V segment lost 6 bases and the J segment 8 bases; nucleotides outside the gene matches: 7. This CDR3 has 13 amino acids. In DNA, the CDR3 is TGTGCCAGCAACCCCGGGGGGGCGCATGAGCAGTTCTTC. It specifies CASNPGGAHEQFF.

The chain joins TRBV4-3 to TRBJ2-2; 9 bases are shared with TRBD2. V lost 0 bases, J lost 7 bases, and 9 bases stayed unmatched. The CDR3 runs to 17 residues. Germline V CDR1 and CDR2: LGHNA, YSLEER. DNA for the CDR3: TGCGCCAGCAGCCAAGATCCGGCGGGGGGGCAGGGCGGGGAGCTGTTTTTT. Protein product: CASSQDPAGGQGGELFF.

J is TRBJ1-1 and V is TRBV28; D is undetermined. Germline V CDR1 and CDR2: MDHEN, SYDVKM. V lost 4 bases, J lost 0 bases, and 9 bases lay in between. CDR3 size: 14 residues. CDR3 coding DNA: TGTGCCAGCAGTTCCGGGAGCCTGAACACTGAAGCTTTCTTT. Translating it yields CASSSGSLNTEAFF.

The chain uses TRBV7-9 and TRBJ1-2; D is possibly TRBD1 (5 bases). From germline, CDR1 is SEHNR and CDR2 FQNEAQ (reference sequence). Trimming removed 5 bases at V and 8 bases at J, with 21 bases between. This CDR3 contains 15 residues. The CDR3 DNA sequence: TGTGCCAGCAGCATTGGTCGGGGAGGGGTCGAGGGCTACACCTTC. Its protein product is CASSIGRGGVEGYTF.

V gene TRBV25-1 combines with J gene TRBJ1-6, with a weak D call TRBD1 (5 bases). Germline CDR1 is MGHDK and CDR2 is SYGVNS. This CDR3 is 13 amino acids long. V lost 7 bases, J lost 10 bases, and 14 bases lay in between. The CDR3 DNA follows: TGTGCCAGCAAGGAGACAGTGGCATCACCCCTCCACTTT. This gives the protein CASKETVASPLHF.

J is TRBJ1-1 and V is TRBV7-2; D is unclear. The ends were cut back, 5 bases at V and 2 bases at J, with 15 bases in the middle. The germline V gene encodes CDR1 SGHTA and CDR2 FQGNSA. There are 15 residues in the CDR3. In DNA form, the CDR3 reads TGTGCCAGCAGCCGTCGGTGGGGAGCCAACACTGAAGCTTTCTTT. Its translation: CASSRRWGANTEAFF.

V usage is TRBV11-3 and J usage is TRBJ2-1; a possible D gene is TRBD1 (5 bases). From germline, CDR1 is SGHNT and CDR2 YENEEA. The V and J ends lost 2 bases and 3 bases respectively, with 5 bases between them. There are 13 residues in the CDR3. The CDR3 nucleotides read TGTGCCAGCAGCTTACAGGGCTACAATGAGCAGTTCTTC. Translation gives CASSLQGYNEQFF.

The chain carries TRBV6-5 and TRBJ1-1; weak D call: TRBD1 (5 bases). CDR1 and CDR2 from the germline V gene are MNHEY and SVGAGI. The CDR3 is made up of 13 amino acids. V was shortened by 7 bases and J by 4 bases, with 13 bases between the two germline ends. The chain's CDR3 is CASIGGRTTEAFF. CDR3 bases: TGTGCCAGCATCGGGGGTAGGACCACTGAAGCTTTCTTT.

The V gene is TRBV5-1, the J gene TRBJ1-2, with TRBD1 matching over 9 bases. V dropped 4 bases and J dropped 5; count of bases not matched to a gene: 3. The CDR3 spans 13 residues. CDR1 and CDR2 from the germline V gene are SGHRS and YFSETQ. CDR3 protein: CASSAGQGYGYTF. As DNA, the CDR3 is TGCGCCAGCAGCGCCGGACAGGGGTATGGCTACACCTTC.

The sample holds a few counts of this clone. V is TRBV6-5 and J is TRBJ1-6; a weak D match, TRBD1 (6 bases). Trimming removed 6 bases from V and 2 bases from J, with 11 bases in between. The CDR3 totals 15 residues. Germline V gene sequence: CDR1 MNHEY, CDR2 SVGAGI. The CDR3 DNA reads as TGTGCCAGCAGCCCAGGGGCCACCTATAATTCACCCCTCCACTTT. Translation: CASSPGATYNSPLHF.

The chain uses TRBV5-1 and TRBJ2-2; 14 nucleotides line up with TRBD2. Germline V gives CDR1 SGHRS, CDR2 YFSETQ. J lost 4 bases, V lost 4 bases, and 6 bases had no gene match. The CDR3 consists of 17 residues. The CDR3 coding sequence is TGCGCCAGCAGCATGACTAGCGGGGGGGCCAGCACCGGGGAGCTGTTTTTT. It yields the protein CASSMTSGGASTGELFF.

The CDR3 here is CASSRQGSNYGYTF. CDR3 DNA sequence: TGTGCCAGCAGTCGACAGGGCTCTAACTATGGCTACACCTTC. The chain recombines TRBV28 with TRBJ1-2; 7 nucleotides agree with TRBD1. Trimming took 5 bases from V and 0 from J; bases not matched to a gene: 3. Germline V gene lookup returns CDR1 MDHEN and CDR2 SYDVKM. The CDR3 contains 14 residues.